The source of this T cell receptor (beta chain) is a study of CD8 T cells in acute hepatitis C reinfection (dated by TCRdb to about 2021). The study in broad terms: This study examined the TCRbeta repertoire of CD8+ T cells that recognize the HCV NS3-1073 epitope, both during acute infection and after viral clearance. A few spontaneous resolvers contributed paired acute and follow-up samples. Results the study describes overall, beyond this receptor: The NS3-1073 specific repertoires were highly diverse, and diversity did not differ significantly among acute resolver, follow-up resolver and acute chronic samples. Thirteen public clonotypes were found regardless of outcome, and V04-02/J02-02 was used by one public clonotype. CDR3 sequences shared with other epitopes were rare, and differing sequencing approaches may have limited exact matching. Preferential use of the TRBV04 and TRBV06 gene families was observed in all groups, and this preferential usage was not explained by overrepresentation in the naive pool. Because bulk sequencing was performed on the TCRbeta chain only, alphabeta pairing of public clonotypes could not be determined. Follow-up repertoires were not available for chronically infected subjects, because NS3-1073 specific cells were too rare to be sorted.

Genomic DNA was extracted from FACS-sorted cells, and TCRbeta chain sequencing was performed through the commercial immunoSEQ service. Concerning the study's data processing: ImmunoSEQ Analyzer software v3.0 and R v3.5.1 were the tools used to analyze the repertoire data. Only productive rearrangements were analyzed, as sequences containing stop codons or out-of-frame rearrangements were removed. Simpson diversity, Shannon entropy, CDR3 length and nucleotide addition metrics were obtained from the sequencing provider. Based on frequency, clonotypes were placed into dominant, sub-dominant, low or lowest abundance groups, and clonotypes under 0.1% were left out of most analyses. A CDR3 amino acid clonotype was called public if the clonotype appeared in at least two subjects at a cumulative frequency of at least 0.5%. TCRdb took this table from immuneACCESS and kept in-frame rearrangements with V and J called. Such tables lack part of the clones; where checked against another copy, unresolved V genes explain under half of the gap, and the rest is unexplained. V and J calls and clone size come straight from that table; D and trimming were deduced from the DNA. A total of 30,000 to 40,000 clones appear in this sample, just under 90% of them only once. 0.5% of the sample rests with the top ten.

This sample's time point label indicates: naive CD8 control sorted from an acute-time-point sample. Enrolled in the Montreal Hepatitis C Cohort (HEPCO) in Canada, the donors were people who inject drugs, and these donors were followed every 3 months. Acute primary HCV infection was defined as a positive HCV RNA or antibody test after a negative test within the previous 24 weeks. Cells were surface stained with CD3, CD8 and CD45RO antibodies, and an aqua fixable dye was used to exclude dead cells. 6 subjects who developed chronic infection, defined as HCV RNA positivity at 24 weeks, were also included in the cohort. Once thawed from cryostorage, peripheral blood mononuclear cells underwent negative selection via the MACS CD8+ T cell Isolation Kit to obtain CD8+ T cells. Sorting of the cells was done on a BD FACSAria II cell sorter. On this clone itself: There is no known antigen for this receptor. The record has no base qualities; no much larger clone is one base away.

Taken from the germline V gene, the CDR1 and CDR2 loops are SGHDT and YYEEEE. The CDR3, from cysteine to phenylalanine, totals 12 residues. Kept here is only the CDR3 DNA, which spans 36 bases and is read in frame from base 1. V lost 5 bases and J lost 10 bases; the stretch between them is 15 bases long. This TCR derives from a man aged 30-40 years with chronic hepatitis C. The specimen was naive CD8+ T cells from PBMCs. The cell subset or site label, read with the paper, signifies: sorted total naive CD45RO-negative CD8+ T cells. The rearranged chain carries TRBV5-6 and TRBJ1-2, and perhaps TRBD1 as D gene, on 5 matching bases. The CDR3 protein is CASRGVGFDYTF. In nucleotides, the sequence is TGTGCCAGCAGGGGGGTTGGTTTTGACTACACCTTC.